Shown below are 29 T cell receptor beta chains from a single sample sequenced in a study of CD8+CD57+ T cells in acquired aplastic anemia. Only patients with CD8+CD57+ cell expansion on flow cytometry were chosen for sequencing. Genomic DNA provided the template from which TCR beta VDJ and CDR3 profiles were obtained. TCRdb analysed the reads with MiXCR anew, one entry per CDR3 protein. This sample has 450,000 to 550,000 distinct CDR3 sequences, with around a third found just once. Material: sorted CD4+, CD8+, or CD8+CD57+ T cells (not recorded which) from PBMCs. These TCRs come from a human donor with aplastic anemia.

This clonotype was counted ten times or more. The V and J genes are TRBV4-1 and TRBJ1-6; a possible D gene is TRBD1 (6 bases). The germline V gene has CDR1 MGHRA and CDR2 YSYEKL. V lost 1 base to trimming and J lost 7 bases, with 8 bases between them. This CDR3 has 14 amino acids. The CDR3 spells CASSQVQGNSPLHF. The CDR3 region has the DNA TGCGCCAGCAGCCAAGTTCAGGGGAATTCACCCCTCCACTTT.

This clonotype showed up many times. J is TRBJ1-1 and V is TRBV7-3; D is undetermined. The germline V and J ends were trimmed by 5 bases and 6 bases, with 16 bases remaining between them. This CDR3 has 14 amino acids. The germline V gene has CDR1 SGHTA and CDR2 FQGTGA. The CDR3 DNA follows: TGTGCCAGCAGCCCAAGCCGTCTTAGCGCTGAAGCTTTCTTT. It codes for CASSPSRLSAEAFF.

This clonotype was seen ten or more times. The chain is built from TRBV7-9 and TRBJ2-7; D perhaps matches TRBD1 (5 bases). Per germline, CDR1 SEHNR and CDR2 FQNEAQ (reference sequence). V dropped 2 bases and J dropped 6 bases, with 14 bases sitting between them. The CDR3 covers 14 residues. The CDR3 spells CASSLSGRASEQYF. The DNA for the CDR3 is TGTGCCAGCAGCTTAAGTGGCAGGGCCAGCGAGCAGTACTTC.

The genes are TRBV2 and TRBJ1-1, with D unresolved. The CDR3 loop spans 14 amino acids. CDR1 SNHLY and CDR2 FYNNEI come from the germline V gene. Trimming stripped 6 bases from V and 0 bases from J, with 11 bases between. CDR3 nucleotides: TGTGCCAGCAGGGATGCCATTTTGAACACTGAAGCTTTCTTT. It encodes CASRDAILNTEAFF.

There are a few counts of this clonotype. In DNA, the CDR3 is TGTGCCAGCCGCGTCATTGCGGACAATCAGCCCCAGCATTTT. It yields the protein CASRVIADNQPQHF. This chain joins TRBV12-3 or TRBV12-4 and TRBJ1-5; D is uncertain. The ends were cut back, 8 bases at V and 3 bases at J, with 14 bases in the middle. The length of the CDR3 is 14 residues.

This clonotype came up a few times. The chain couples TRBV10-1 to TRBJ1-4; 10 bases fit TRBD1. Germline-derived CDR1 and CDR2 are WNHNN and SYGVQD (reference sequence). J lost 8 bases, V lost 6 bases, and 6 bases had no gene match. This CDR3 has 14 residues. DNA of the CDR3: TGCGCCAGCAGGAGGGACAGGGGACTCGAAAAACTGTTTTTT. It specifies CASRRDRGLEKLFF.

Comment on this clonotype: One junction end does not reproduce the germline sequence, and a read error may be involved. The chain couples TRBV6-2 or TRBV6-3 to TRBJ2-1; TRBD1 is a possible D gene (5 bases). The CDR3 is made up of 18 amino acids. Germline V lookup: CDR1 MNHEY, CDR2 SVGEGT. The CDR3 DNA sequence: TGTGCCAGCAGTTACCAACGAGGCGGTACCGTGTGGGGCAATGAGCAGCTCTTC. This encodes CASSYQRGGTVWGNEQLF.

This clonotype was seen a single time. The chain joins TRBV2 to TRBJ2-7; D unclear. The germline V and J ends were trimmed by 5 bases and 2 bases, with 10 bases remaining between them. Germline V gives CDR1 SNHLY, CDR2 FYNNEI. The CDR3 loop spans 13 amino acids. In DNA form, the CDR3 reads TGTGCCAGCAGTTCACAGTCACCCTACGAGCAGTACTTC. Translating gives CASSSQSPYEQYF.

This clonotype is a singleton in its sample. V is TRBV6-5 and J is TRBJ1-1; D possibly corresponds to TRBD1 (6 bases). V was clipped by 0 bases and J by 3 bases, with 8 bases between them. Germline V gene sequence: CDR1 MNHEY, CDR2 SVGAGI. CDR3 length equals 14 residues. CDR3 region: CASSYSHRDTEAFF. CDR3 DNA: TGTGCCAGCAGTTACTCGCACAGGGACACTGAAGCTTTCTTT.

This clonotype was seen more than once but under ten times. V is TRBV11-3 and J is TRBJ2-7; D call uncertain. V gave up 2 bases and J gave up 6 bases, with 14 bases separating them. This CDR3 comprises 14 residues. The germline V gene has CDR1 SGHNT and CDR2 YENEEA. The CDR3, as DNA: TGTGCCAGCAGCTTAAAAGTCGGGTCCGGCGAGCAGTACTTC. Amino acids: CASSLKVGSGEQYF.

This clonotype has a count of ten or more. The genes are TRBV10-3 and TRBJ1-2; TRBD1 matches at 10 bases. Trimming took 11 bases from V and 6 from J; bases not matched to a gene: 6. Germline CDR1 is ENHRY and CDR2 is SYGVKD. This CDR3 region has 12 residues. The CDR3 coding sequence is TGTGCCTTCTGGACAGGGGGAAATGGCTACACCTTC. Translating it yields CAFWTGGNGYTF.

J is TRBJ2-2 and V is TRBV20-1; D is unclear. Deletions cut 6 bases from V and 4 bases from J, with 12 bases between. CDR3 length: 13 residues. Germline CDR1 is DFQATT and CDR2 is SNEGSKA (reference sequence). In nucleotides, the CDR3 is TGCAGTGCCTCCCTCTTGGGCACCGGGGAGCTGTTTTTT. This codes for CSASLLGTGELFF.

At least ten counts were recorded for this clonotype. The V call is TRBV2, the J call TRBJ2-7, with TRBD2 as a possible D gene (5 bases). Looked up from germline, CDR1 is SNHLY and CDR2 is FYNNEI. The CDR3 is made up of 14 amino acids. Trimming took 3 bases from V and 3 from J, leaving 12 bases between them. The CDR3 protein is CASSENGGLYEQYF. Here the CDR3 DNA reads TGTGCCAGCAGTGAGAACGGAGGCCTCTACGAGCAGTACTTC. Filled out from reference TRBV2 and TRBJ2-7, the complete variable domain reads EPEVTQTPSHQVTQMGQEVILRCVPISNHLYFYWYRQILGQKVEFLVSFYNNEISEKSEIFDDQFSVERPDGSNFTLKIRSTKLEDSAMYFCASSENGGLYEQYFGPGTRLTVT.

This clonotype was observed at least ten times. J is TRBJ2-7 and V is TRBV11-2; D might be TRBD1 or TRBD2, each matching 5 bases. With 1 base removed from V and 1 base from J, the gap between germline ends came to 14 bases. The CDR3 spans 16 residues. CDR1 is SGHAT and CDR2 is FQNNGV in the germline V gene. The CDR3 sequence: CASSLVATVVSYEQYF. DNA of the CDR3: TGTGCCAGCAGCTTAGTAGCGACAGTAGTTTCCTACGAGCAGTACTTC.

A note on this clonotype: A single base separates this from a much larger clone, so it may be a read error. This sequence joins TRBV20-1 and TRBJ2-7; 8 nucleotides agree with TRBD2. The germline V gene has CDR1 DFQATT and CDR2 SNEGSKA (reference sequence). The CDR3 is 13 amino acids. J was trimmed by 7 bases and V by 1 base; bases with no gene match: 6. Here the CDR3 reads CSARAGGPLEQYF. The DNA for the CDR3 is TGCAGTGCTAGAGCGGGGGGGCCGCTAGAGCAGTACTTC.

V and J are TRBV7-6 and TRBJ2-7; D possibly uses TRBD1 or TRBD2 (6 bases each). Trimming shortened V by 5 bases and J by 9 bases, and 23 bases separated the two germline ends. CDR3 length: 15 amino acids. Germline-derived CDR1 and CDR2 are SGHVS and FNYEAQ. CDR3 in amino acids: CASSLGSKGDSGQYF. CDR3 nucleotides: TGTGCCAGCAGCCTTGGGAGCAAGGGGGACTCCGGGCAGTACTTC.

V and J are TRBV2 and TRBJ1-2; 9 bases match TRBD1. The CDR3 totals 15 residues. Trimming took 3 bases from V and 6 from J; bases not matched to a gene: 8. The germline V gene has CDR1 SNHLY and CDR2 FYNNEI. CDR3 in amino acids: CASSETGGGPNGYTF. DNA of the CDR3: TGTGCCAGCAGTGAGACAGGGGGGGGGCCCAATGGCTACACCTTC.

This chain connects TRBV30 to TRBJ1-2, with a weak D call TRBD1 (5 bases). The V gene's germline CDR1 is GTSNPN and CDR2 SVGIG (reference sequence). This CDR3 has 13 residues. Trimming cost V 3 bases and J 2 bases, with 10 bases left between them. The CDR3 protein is CAWRFKGNYGYTF. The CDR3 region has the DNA TGTGCCTGGAGGTTTAAGGGGAACTATGGCTACACCTTC.

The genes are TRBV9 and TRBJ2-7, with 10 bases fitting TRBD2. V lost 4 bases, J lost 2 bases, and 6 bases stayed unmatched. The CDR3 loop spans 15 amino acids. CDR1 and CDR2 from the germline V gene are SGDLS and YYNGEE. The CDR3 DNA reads TGTGCCAGCAGCCGAGGGGGGACTAGCGCCTACGAGCAGTACTTC. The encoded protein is CASSRGGTSAYEQYF.

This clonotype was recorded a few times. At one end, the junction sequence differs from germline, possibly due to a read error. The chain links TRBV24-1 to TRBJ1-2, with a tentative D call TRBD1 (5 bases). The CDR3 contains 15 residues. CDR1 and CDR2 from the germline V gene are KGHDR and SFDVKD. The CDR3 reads CASSSSGTGNYGYTF. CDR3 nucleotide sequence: TGTGCCAGCAGTTCGTCCGGGACGGGGAACTATGGCTACACCTTC.

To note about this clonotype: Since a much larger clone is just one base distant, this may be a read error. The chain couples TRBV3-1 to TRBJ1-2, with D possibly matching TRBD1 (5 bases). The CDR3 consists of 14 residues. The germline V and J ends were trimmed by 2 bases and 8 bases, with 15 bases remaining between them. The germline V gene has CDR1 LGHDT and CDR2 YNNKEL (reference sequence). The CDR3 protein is CASSQNNRGRGYTF. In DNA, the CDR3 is TGTGCCAGCAGCCAAAACAATCGGGGGAGAGGCTACACCTTC. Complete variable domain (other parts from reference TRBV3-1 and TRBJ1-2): DTAVSQTPKYLVTQMGNDKSIKCEQNLGHDTMYWYKQDSKKFLKIMFSYNNKELIINETVPNRFSPKSPDKAHLNLHINSLELGDSAVYFCASSQNNRGRGYTFGSGTRLTVV.

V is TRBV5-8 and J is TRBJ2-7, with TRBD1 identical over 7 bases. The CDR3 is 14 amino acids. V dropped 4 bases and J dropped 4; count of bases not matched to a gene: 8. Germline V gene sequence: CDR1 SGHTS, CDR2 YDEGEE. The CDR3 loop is CASSPAQGWYEQYF. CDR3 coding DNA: TGTGCCAGCAGCCCTGCACAGGGGTGGTACGAGCAGTACTTC.

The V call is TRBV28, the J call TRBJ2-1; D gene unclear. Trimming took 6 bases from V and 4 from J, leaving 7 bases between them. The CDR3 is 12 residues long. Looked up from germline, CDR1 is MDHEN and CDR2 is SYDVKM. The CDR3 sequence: CASSPEYNEQFF. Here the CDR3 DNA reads TGTGCCAGCAGCCCGGAATACAATGAGCAGTTCTTC.

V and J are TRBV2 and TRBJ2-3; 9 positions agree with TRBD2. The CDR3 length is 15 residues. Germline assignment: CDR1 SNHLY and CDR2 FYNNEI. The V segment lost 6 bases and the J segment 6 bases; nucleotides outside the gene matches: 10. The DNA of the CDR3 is TGTGCCAGCAGCCCTCGGGGGGCGGGAGGGGATACGCAGTATTTT. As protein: CASSPRGAGGDTQYF.

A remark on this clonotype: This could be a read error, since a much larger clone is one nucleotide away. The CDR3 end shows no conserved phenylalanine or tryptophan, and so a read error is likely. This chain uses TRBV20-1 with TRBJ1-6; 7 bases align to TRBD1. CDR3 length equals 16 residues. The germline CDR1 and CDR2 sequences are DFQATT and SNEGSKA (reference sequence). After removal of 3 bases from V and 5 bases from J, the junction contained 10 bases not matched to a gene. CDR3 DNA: TGCAGTGCTAGCCGCTTGGGGACAGCCAATAATTCACCCCTCCACTCT. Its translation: CSASRLGTANNSPLHS.

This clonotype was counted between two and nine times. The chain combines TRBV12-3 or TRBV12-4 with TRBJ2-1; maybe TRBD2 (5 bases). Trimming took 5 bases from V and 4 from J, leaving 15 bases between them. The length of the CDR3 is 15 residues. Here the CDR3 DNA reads TGTGCCAGCAGTCCACCGCCCCCGGGATACAATGAGCAGTTCTTC. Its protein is CASSPPPPGYNEQFF.

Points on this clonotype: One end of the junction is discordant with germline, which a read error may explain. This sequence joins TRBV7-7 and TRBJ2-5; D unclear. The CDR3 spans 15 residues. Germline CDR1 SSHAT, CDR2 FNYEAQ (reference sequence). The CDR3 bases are TGTGCTAGCAGTCTGATCACGTCACCTCAAGAGACCCAGTACTTC. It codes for CASSLITSPQETQYF. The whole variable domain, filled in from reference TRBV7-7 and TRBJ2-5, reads GAGVSQSPRYKVTKRGQDVTLRCDPISSHATLYWYQQALGQGPEFLTYFNYEAQPDKSGLPSDRFSAERPEGSISTLTIQRTEQRDSAMYRCASSLITSPQETQYFGPGTRLLVL.

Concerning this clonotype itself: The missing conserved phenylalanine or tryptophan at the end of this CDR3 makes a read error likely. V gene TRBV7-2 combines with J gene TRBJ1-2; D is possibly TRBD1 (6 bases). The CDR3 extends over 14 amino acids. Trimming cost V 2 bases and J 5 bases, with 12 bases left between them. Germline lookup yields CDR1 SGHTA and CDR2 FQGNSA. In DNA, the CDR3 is TGTGCCAGCAGCTTATGGCAGGGGATTTATGGCTACACCTCC. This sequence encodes CASSLWQGIYGYTS.

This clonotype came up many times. The CDR3 sequence: CSARGTDYEQYF. The CDR3 nucleotides are TGCAGTGCTAGAGGGACTGACTACGAGCAGTACTTC. The chain has TRBV20-1 and TRBJ2-7, with D possibly TRBD2 on 5 matching bases. The V end was cut by 1 base, the J end by 3 bases, with 7 bases between. The CDR3 has 12 residues. Per germline, CDR1 DFQATT and CDR2 SNEGSKA (reference sequence).